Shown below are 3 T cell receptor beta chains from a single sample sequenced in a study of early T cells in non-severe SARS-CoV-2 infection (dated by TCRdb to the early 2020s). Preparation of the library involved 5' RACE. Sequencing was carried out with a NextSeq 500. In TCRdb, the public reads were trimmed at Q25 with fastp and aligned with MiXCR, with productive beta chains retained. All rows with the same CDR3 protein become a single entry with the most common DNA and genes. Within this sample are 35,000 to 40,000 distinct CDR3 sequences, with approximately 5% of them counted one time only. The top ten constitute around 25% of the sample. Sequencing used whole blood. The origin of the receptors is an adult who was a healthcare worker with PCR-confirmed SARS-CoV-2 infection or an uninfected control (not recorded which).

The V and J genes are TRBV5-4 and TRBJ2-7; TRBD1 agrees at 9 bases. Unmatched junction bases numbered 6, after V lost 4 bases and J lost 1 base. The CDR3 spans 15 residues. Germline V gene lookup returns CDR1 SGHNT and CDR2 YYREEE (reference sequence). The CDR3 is CASSVGGQGSYEQYF. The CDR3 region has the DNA TGTGCCAGCAGCGTCGGGGGACAGGGATCCTACGAGCAGTACTTC.

The chain's CDR3 is CASSSTTANTGELFF. The CDR3 nucleotides read TGTGCCAGCTCATCCACGACAGCTAACACCGGGGAGCTGTTTTTT. The chain has TRBV18 and TRBJ2-2, with D maybe TRBD1 (5 bases). Trimming removed 5 bases at V and 2 bases at J, with 12 bases between. Per germline, CDR1 KGHSH and CDR2 LQKENI. This CDR3 has 15 amino acids.

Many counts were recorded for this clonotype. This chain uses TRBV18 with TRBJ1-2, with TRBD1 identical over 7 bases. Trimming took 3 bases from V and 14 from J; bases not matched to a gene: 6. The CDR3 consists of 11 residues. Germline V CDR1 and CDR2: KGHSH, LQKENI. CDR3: CASSPKQGWTF. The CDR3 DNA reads TGTGCCAGCTCACCCAAACAGGGGTGGACCTTC.